This T cell receptor beta chain was observed in a study of cytomegalovirus exposure and HLA in healthy donors. On this clone itself: The germline gene is not matched at one end of the junction; a read error may be the cause.

It was with 60 Vbeta and 13 Jbeta primers that the PCR ran. Assay: immunoSEQ multiplex PCR; the TCRdb copy retains only in-frame clones and omits some. The profile shows 87,000 or so clones, 77% of them singletons. There are 17 residues in the CDR3. CDR1 and CDR2 (germline): SSHAT, FNYEAQ (reference sequence). The chain couples TRBV7-7 to TRBJ1-4, with TRBD1 identical over 12 bases. The sample was PBMCs. The sequence was collected from a middle-aged woman in good health and CMV-seronegative. The CDR3 nucleotides read TGTGCTAGCAGCTGCGGGACAGGGGGCCCTGGTAGTGAAAAACTGTTTTTT. Residues: CASSCGTGGPGSEKLFF.